The 25 T cell receptor beta chains presented below share a single source sample, sequenced in a study of cytomegalovirus exposure and HLA in healthy donors. The PCR ran on 60 Vbeta and 13 Jbeta primers. Here immunoSEQ multiplex PCR was the method, and the copy in TCRdb shows in-frame clones only, minus some. Of 160,000 or so clones in the sample, around four fifths are singletons; the top ten hold under 1.5%. Material: PBMCs. The receptors here all came from a woman aged 30 to 39 in good health and CMV-seronegative.

The chain has TRBV7-3 and TRBJ2-5, with 10 positions matching TRBD2. CDR1 SGHTA and CDR2 FQGTGA come from the germline V gene. Trimming cost V 2 bases and J 2 bases; bases outside gene matches: 5. The CDR3 covers 16 residues. CDR3 residues: CASSLGGAGGQETQYF. CDR3 in DNA: TGTGCCAGCAGCTTAGGGGGAGCGGGGGGGCAAGAGACCCAGTACTTC.

This clone was recorded once. The chain recombines TRBV18 with TRBJ2-3; tentative D call: TRBD1 (5 bases). Germline V gives CDR1 KGHSH, CDR2 LQKENI. The CDR3 extends over 13 amino acids. V lost 4 bases to trimming and J lost 5 bases, with 10 bases between them. CDR3 DNA: TGTGCCAGCTCACTAACCAGGGAAGATACGCAGTATTTT. As protein: CASSLTREDTQYF. The variable domain in full, with the rest retrieved from reference TRBV18 and TRBJ2-3, is NAGVMQNPRHLVRRRGQEARLRCSPMKGHSHVYWYRQLPEEGLKFMVYLQKENIIDESGMPKERFSAEFPKEGPSILRIQQVVRGDSAAYFCASSLTREDTQYFGPGTRLTVL.

CDR3 bases: TGTGCCAGCAGCTCCTTTAGGGGCAGCACAGATACGCAGTATTTT. It yields the protein CASSSFRGSTDTQYF. This chain joins TRBV5-4 and TRBJ2-3; a possible D gene is TRBD1 (5 bases). Trimming cost V 3 bases and J 0 bases, with 11 bases left between them. The CDR3 spans 15 residues. In germline, CDR1 is SGHNT, CDR2 YYREEE (reference sequence).

V is TRBV5-6 and J is TRBJ2-7, with 7 bases aligning to TRBD2. The length of the CDR3 is 16 residues. V gave up 0 bases and J gave up 0 bases; unmatched junction bases: 6. Germline V gene data show CDR1 as SGHDT and CDR2 as YYEEEE. The CDR3 spells CASSLGGGPHSYEQYF. In DNA form, the CDR3 reads TGTGCCAGCAGCTTGGGGGGAGGGCCTCACTCCTACGAGCAGTACTTC. Drawing the rest from reference TRBV5-6 and TRBJ2-7, the complete variable domain is DAGVTQSPTHLIKTRGQQVTLRCSPKSGHDTVSWYQQALGQGPQFIFQYYEEEERQRGNFPDRFSGHQFPNYSSELNVNALLLGDSALYLCASSLGGGPHSYEQYFGPGTRLTVT.

V and J are TRBV5-4 and TRBJ1-1; no clear D gene. V lost 0 bases to trimming and J lost 0 bases, with 9 bases between them. Germline V lookup: CDR1 SGHNT, CDR2 YYREEE (reference sequence). The CDR3 has 15 amino acids. CDR3 coding DNA: TGTGCCAGCAGCTTGGCCGGGAGTATGAACACTGAAGCTTTCTTT. Its translation: CASSLAGSMNTEAFF.

The V gene is TRBV6-5, the J gene TRBJ1-2; D may be TRBD1 (5 bases). V dropped 2 bases and J dropped 7 bases, with 14 bases sitting between them. Looked up from germline, CDR1 is MNHEY and CDR2 is SVGAGI. The CDR3 covers 14 residues. DNA of the CDR3: TGTGCCAGCAGTTACCGGGGGGACCTTAGTGGCTACACCTTC. Protein sequence: CASSYRGDLSGYTF.

The CDR3, as DNA: TGTGCCTGGAGTGGAGCGGGAGGAGATGAGGATACGCAGTATTTT. This translates into CAWSGAGGDEDTQYF. V gene TRBV30 combines with J gene TRBJ2-3; 9 bases are shared with TRBD2. Germline loops: CDR1 GTSNPN, CDR2 SVGIG (reference sequence). This CDR3 spans 15 amino acids. The V segment lost 1 base and the J segment 6 bases; nucleotides outside the gene matches: 8.

The chain employs TRBV6-1 and TRBJ2-5; tentative D call: TRBD2 (5 bases). Trimming pared 1 base from V and 4 bases from J, leaving 13 bases between. Looked up from germline, CDR1 is MNHNS and CDR2 is SASEGT. There are 15 residues in the CDR3. CDR3 amino acids: CASSEDIQDSETQYF. For the CDR3, the DNA is TGTGCCAGCAGTGAAGACATTCAGGACTCAGAGACCCAGTACTTC.

V usage is TRBV19 and J usage is TRBJ1-2; 8 bases fit TRBD1. CDR3 length: 15 residues. From germline, CDR1 is LNHDA and CDR2 SQIVND (reference sequence). Trimming removed 6 bases from V and 4 bases from J; junction bases left unmatched: 10. Here the CDR3 reads CASSITFGQGYGYTF. The CDR3 nucleotides are TGTGCCAGTAGCATCACCTTTGGACAGGGCTATGGCTACACCTTC.

V is TRBV27 and J is TRBJ2-7; the match to TRBD1 covers 10 bases. Germline V gives CDR1 MNHEY, CDR2 SMNVEV (reference sequence). The CDR3 is made up of 15 amino acids. Losses at the gene ends were 6 bases for V and 3 bases for J; bases not matched to a gene: 8. CDR3 nucleotide sequence: TGTGCCAGCAGCCCTATCCGGGACAGGGGCTACGAGCAGTACTTC. It encodes CASSPIRDRGYEQYF.

On this clone itself: No conserved phenylalanine or tryptophan ends this CDR3, so it is likely a read error. The chain joins TRBV2 to TRBJ1-2; D remains unclear. Trimming left V 7 bases short and J 1 base short, with 16 bases between. This CDR3 is 15 amino acids long. Germline values: CDR1 SNHLY, CDR2 FYNNEI. The CDR3 DNA reads TGTGCCAGCACCGAGGGAGGGAGAGTTAACTATGGCTACACCCTC. As protein: CASTEGGRVNYGYTL.

This clone was counted a few times. This chain joins TRBV6-1 and TRBJ1-1, with TRBD1 identical over 7 bases. Germline CDR1 reads MNHNS; CDR2 reads SASEGT. J gave up 5 bases and V 5 bases, and 5 bases lay outside the gene matches. The CDR3 is made up of 13 amino acids. The CDR3 DNA sequence: TGTGCCAGCAGTCCCAGGGGGGAGACTGAAGCTTTCTTT. Amino acid sequence: CASSPRGETEAFF.

The chain uses TRBV4-1 and TRBJ1-6; perhaps TRBD1 as D (5 bases). The V gene lost 1 base and the J gene lost 10 bases, with 11 bases spanning the gap. Germline loops: CDR1 MGHRA, CDR2 YSYEKL. The CDR3 covers 14 residues. The CDR3 DNA reads TGCGCCAGCAGCCAAGCCGGAGGGGTCTCACCCCTCCACTTT. It encodes CASSQAGGVSPLHF.

This clone turned up a few times. In nucleotides, the CDR3 is TGTGCCTGGAGTGCTTGGACTAGAACCTACGAGCAGTACTTC. Its translation is CAWSAWTRTYEQYF. The chain couples TRBV30 to TRBJ2-7, with 7 bases matching TRBD2. With V trimmed by 1 base and J by 2 bases, 5 bases remained unmatched. CDR1 and CDR2 from the germline V gene are GTSNPN and SVGIG (reference sequence). The CDR3 is 14 amino acids.

The genes are TRBV5-1 and TRBJ1-1; a possible D gene is TRBD1 (5 bases). Trimming took 3 bases from V and 10 from J, leaving 16 bases between them. The length of the CDR3 is 13 residues. Germline V gene data show CDR1 as SGHRS and CDR2 as YFSETQ. The CDR3 sequence: CASSWGQGGSAFF. CDR3 DNA sequence: TGCGCCAGCAGCTGGGGTCAGGGAGGTTCAGCTTTCTTT. Drawing the rest from reference TRBV5-1 and TRBJ1-1, the complete variable domain is KAGVTQTPRYLIKTRGQQVTLSCSPISGHRSVSWYQQTPGQGLQFLFEYFSETQRNKGNFPGRFSGRQFSNSRSEMNVSTLELGDSALYLCASSWGQGGSAFFGQGTRLTVV.

This rearrangement joins TRBV7-9 to TRBJ1-5; 8 bases map to TRBD1. V lost 4 bases to trimming and J lost 6 bases; unmatched junction nucleotides: 14. The CDR3 length is 17 residues. Germline CDR1 reads SEHNR; CDR2 reads FQNEAQ (reference sequence). CDR3 coding DNA: TGTGCCAGCAGCTCTGAAGTATCAGGGGGCGCCGGTCAGCCCCAGCATTTT. It specifies CASSSEVSGGAGQPQHF.

This chain connects TRBV29-1 to TRBJ2-2; D gene ambiguous. V was pared by 7 bases and J by 0 bases, with 9 bases between. Germline V CDR1 and CDR2: SQVTM, ANQGSEA. This CDR3 region has 13 residues. CDR3 amino acids: CSGGKTNTGELFF. The DNA of the CDR3 is TGCAGCGGAGGAAAGACGAACACCGGGGAGCTGTTTTTT.

The chain combines TRBV5-1 with TRBJ1-2; D not certain. Deletions cut 4 bases from V and 4 bases from J, with 5 bases between. Germline lookup yields CDR1 SGHRS and CDR2 YFSETQ. The CDR3 consists of 11 residues. The CDR3 here is CASSEGYGYTF. As DNA, the CDR3 is TGCGCCAGCAGCGAGGGCTATGGCTACACCTTC.

V is TRBV7-2 and J is TRBJ1-4, with 7 bases fitting TRBD1. Germline CDR1 and CDR2: SGHTA and FQGNSA. The CDR3 length is 14 residues. The J segment lost 7 bases and the V segment lost 7 bases, leaving 9 bases of the junction unmatched. The CDR3 here is CASTLRPGGEKLFF. CDR3 DNA sequence: TGTGCCAGCACCCTACGACCAGGGGGTGAAAAACTGTTTTTT.

The chain has TRBV7-9 and TRBJ2-1; D is perhaps TRBD2 (7 bases). Looked up from germline, CDR1 is SEHNR and CDR2 is FQNEAQ (reference sequence). V was shortened by 6 bases and J by 5 bases, with 20 bases between the two germline ends. CDR3 size: 16 residues. CDR3 DNA: TGTGCCAGCAGTCCAGCTGATGGCGGGGGCCACAATGAGCAGTTCTTC. It is translated as CASSPADGGGHNEQFF.

This chain joins TRBV5-1 and TRBJ2-5, with 10 bases fitting TRBD1. V lost 7 bases to trimming and J lost 5 bases; unmatched junction nucleotides: 11. This CDR3 contains 15 residues. Germline values: CDR1 SGHRS, CDR2 YFSETQ. This CDR3 reads CASRSTGGAGETQYF. CDR3 DNA sequence: TGCGCCAGCCGCTCGACAGGGGGCGCGGGGGAGACCCAGTACTTC.

As regards this clone: Other DNA sequences from this sample encode an identical CDR3 as well. The chain carries TRBV5-1 and TRBJ2-3; 13 positions agree with TRBD2. The CDR3 spans 15 residues. Germline loops: CDR1 SGHRS, CDR2 YFSETQ. The J segment lost 6 bases and the V segment lost 4 bases, leaving 5 bases of the junction unmatched. Here the CDR3 reads CASSPRTSGGDTQYF. The CDR3 DNA is TGCGCCAGCAGCCCTCGGACTAGCGGGGGCGATACGCAGTATTTT.

The chain carries TRBV2 and TRBJ1-2; D call uncertain. The V and J ends lost 5 bases and 4 bases respectively, with 11 bases between them. The germline V gene encodes CDR1 SNHLY and CDR2 FYNNEI. This CDR3 comprises 13 residues. CDR3 sequence: CASSPTPVYGYTF. CDR3 DNA sequence: TGTGCCAGCAGTCCAACCCCGGTCTATGGCTACACCTTC.

This clone was seen just once. V usage is TRBV7-9 and J usage is TRBJ1-3; no reliable D call. Germline V gene sequence: CDR1 SEHNR, CDR2 FQNEAQ (reference sequence). V was clipped by 0 bases and J by 0 bases, with 3 bases between them. This CDR3 contains 14 residues. The CDR3 DNA reads TGTGCCAGCAGCTTAGCCGGCTCTGGAAACACCATATATTTT. This codes for CASSLAGSGNTIYF.

This clone was seen only once. The chain combines TRBV6-6 with TRBJ2-7, with D possibly matching TRBD2 (5 bases). Germline V gene lookup returns CDR1 MNHNY and CDR2 SVGAGI (reference sequence). CDR3 length: 13 amino acids. V was shortened by 2 bases and J by 3 bases, with 8 bases between the two germline ends. CDR3 amino acids: CASSYAEGYEQYF. Here the CDR3 DNA reads TGTGCCAGCAGTTACGCCGAGGGCTACGAGCAGTACTTC.